Below, 11 T cell receptor beta chains from the same sample are listed, as sequenced in a study of blood T cell repertoires in COVID-19. Generated by immunoSEQ multiplex PCR, the TCRdb table keeps only in-frame clones and is missing some. The profile shows 70,000 to 80,000 clones, around 91% of them singletons. Sequencing was carried out using peripheral blood. These TCRs come from a human donor in a cohort sampled during active COVID-19.

The chain has TRBV30 and TRBJ1-1, with TRBD1 as a possible D gene (5 bases). Trimming shortened V by 0 bases and J by 10 bases, and 12 bases separated the two germline ends. The CDR3 contains 12 residues. CDR1 is GTSNPN and CDR2 is SVGIG in the germline V gene (reference sequence). Here the CDR3 reads CAWSVAPRGAFF. CDR3 nucleotide sequence: TGTGCCTGGAGTGTAGCCCCTAGGGGAGCTTTCTTT.

This chain links TRBV7-2 with TRBJ2-5, with D possibly matching TRBD2 (6 bases). There are 13 residues in the CDR3. V was cut by 5 bases and J by 4 bases, with 11 bases left in between. Germline V CDR1 and CDR2: SGHTA, FQGNSA. CDR3 residues: CASSRGTPETQYF. In nucleotides, the CDR3 is TGTGCCAGCAGCCGAGGGACTCCAGAGACCCAGTACTTC.

This clone was seen just once. The chain couples TRBV7-9 to TRBJ2-3; 9 bases align to TRBD2. This CDR3 contains 14 residues. CDR1 SEHNR and CDR2 FQNEAQ come from the germline V gene (reference sequence). The J segment lost 11 bases and the V segment lost 4 bases, leaving 10 bases of the junction unmatched. The CDR3 nucleotides are TGTGCCAGCAGCTCTAGCGGGGTTCACGAGGGGCAGTATTTT. Protein: CASSSSGVHEGQYF. Supplemented by reference TRBV7-9 and TRBJ2-3, the full variable domain reads DTGVSQNPRHKITKRGQNVTFRCDPISEHNRLYWYRQTLGQGPEFLTYFQNEAQLEKSRLLSDRFSAERPKGSFSTLEIQRTEQGDSAMYLCASSSSGVHEGQYFGPGTRLTVL.

The rearrangement uses TRBV9 and TRBJ1-1; TRBD1 is a possible D gene (5 bases). Looked up from germline, CDR1 is SGDLS and CDR2 is YYNGEE. Trimming shortened V by 4 bases and J by 4 bases, and 17 bases separated the two germline ends. The CDR3 totals 15 residues. The CDR3 sequence: CASSPFTGVSTEAFF. The CDR3 nucleotides read TGTGCCAGCAGCCCCTTCACGGGGGTGTCCACTGAAGCTTTCTTT.

The rearrangement links TRBV7-9 to TRBJ1-1, with D uncertain. The V and J ends lost 0 bases and 3 bases respectively, with 8 bases between them. CDR1 and CDR2 from the germline V gene are SEHNR and FQNEAQ (reference sequence). There are 14 residues in the CDR3. CDR3 in DNA: TGTGCCAGCAGCTTAGCCCAGGCCTACACTGAAGCTTTCTTT. Translation: CASSLAQAYTEAFF.

This chain uses TRBV19 with TRBJ1-6; D gene unclear. The CDR3 runs to 14 residues. CDR1 is LNHDA, CDR2 SQIVND, per germline (reference sequence). V dropped 5 bases and J dropped 6 bases, with 11 bases sitting between them. The CDR3 region is CASSGTGSNSPLHF. DNA of the CDR3: TGTGCCAGTAGTGGTACGGGTTCTAATTCACCCCTCCACTTT.

This chain joins TRBV7-8 and TRBJ2-5; 8 bases fit TRBD2. This CDR3 has 15 amino acids. Germline V gene sequence: CDR1 SGHVS, CDR2 FQNEAQ. V was clipped by 2 bases and J by 4 bases; unmatched bases: 6. The CDR3 loop reads CASSLKRGPRETQYF. The CDR3 DNA follows: TGTGCCAGCAGCTTAAAGCGGGGGCCCCGAGAGACCCAGTACTTC.

V and J are TRBV14 and TRBJ2-1; D is possibly TRBD2 (7 bases). Germline lookup yields CDR1 SGHDN and CDR2 FVKESK. V lost 4 bases and J 1 base, leaving 14 bases between the germline ends. The CDR3 has 16 amino acids. The CDR3 region is CASSRLGGGSYNEQFF. The CDR3 nucleotides are TGTGCCAGCAGCCGTCTAGGGGGGGGATCCTACAATGAGCAGTTCTTC.

The genes are TRBV7-9 and TRBJ2-3; no firm D call. V was trimmed by 5 bases and J by 2 bases, leaving 5 bases between them. The CDR3 has 12 residues. Germline assignment: CDR1 SEHNR and CDR2 FQNEAQ (reference sequence). The chain's CDR3 is CASSRITDTQYF. CDR3 bases: TGTGCCAGCAGCCGTATCACAGATACGCAGTATTTT.

The CDR3 region is CASSQERNQETQYF. CDR3 coding DNA: TGTGCCAGCAGCCAAGAGAGGAACCAAGAGACCCAGTACTTC. The chain links TRBV3-1 (or the pseudogene TRBV3-2) to TRBJ2-5; D ambiguous. CDR1 is LGHDT, CDR2 YNNKEL, per germline (reference sequence). The CDR3 consists of 14 residues. V was shortened by 0 bases and J by 0 bases, with 5 bases between the two germline ends.

The chain recombines TRBV11-2 with TRBJ2-3, with D possibly TRBD2 on 5 matching bases. The V gene's germline CDR1 is SGHAT and CDR2 FQNNGV. The CDR3 is made up of 16 amino acids. Trimming removed 5 bases at V and 4 bases at J, with 19 bases between. CDR3 DNA sequence: TGTGCCAGCAGCACCGCCGGCCTGCGGGTGGCAGATACGCAGTATTTT. It translates to CASSTAGLRVADTQYF.